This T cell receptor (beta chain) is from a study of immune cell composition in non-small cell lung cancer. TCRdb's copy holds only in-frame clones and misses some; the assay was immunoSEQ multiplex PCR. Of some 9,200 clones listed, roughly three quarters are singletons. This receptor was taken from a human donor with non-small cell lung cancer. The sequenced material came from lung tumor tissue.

CDR3 sequence (DNA): TGTGCCAGCAGCAACTCCCCACAGGGAAAAGAGACCCAGTACTTC. This sequence encodes CASSNSPQGKETQYF. The gene calls are TRBV9 and TRBJ2-5, with D perhaps matching TRBD1 (6 bases). The CDR3 runs 15 residues. From germline, CDR1 is SGDLS and CDR2 YYNGEE. V was clipped by 4 bases and J by 3 bases, with 16 bases between them.